This T cell receptor beta chain was sequenced during a study of beta chain features in type 1 diabetes. General study points: Although PCR might favor shorter templates, it would do so equally in patients and controls. Moderate yet significant TCRB CDR3 shortening was seen in Type 1 diabetes patients in all four CD4+ subsets.

The CDR3 loop spans 16 amino acids. Germline V gene data show CDR1 as SGHRS and CDR2 as YFSETQ. This clone appeared a few times. Its cognate antigen is unknown. Isolated RNA was reverse transcribed in full, so expressed TCRB transcripts were sequenced. Naive, central memory and regulatory T cell samples yielded about 4 million reads on average. The table came from immunoSEQ multiplex PCR; TCRdb's copy has only in-frame clones and leaves some out. The data contain about 620,000 clones, about 16% of them singletons. The sequenced sample consisted of naive CD4+ T cells from blood. The clonotype was recovered from a man between 18 and 35 years old in good health. The rearrangement joins TRBV5-1 to TRBJ2-5; 9 bases match TRBD2. The J call may not be correct, given that the DNA end is closer to TRBJ2-7. DNA for the CDR3: TGCGCCAGCAGCTTGGAGCGATCTAGCGGGGTCTACGAGCAGTACTTC. It is translated as CASSLERSSGVYEQYF.